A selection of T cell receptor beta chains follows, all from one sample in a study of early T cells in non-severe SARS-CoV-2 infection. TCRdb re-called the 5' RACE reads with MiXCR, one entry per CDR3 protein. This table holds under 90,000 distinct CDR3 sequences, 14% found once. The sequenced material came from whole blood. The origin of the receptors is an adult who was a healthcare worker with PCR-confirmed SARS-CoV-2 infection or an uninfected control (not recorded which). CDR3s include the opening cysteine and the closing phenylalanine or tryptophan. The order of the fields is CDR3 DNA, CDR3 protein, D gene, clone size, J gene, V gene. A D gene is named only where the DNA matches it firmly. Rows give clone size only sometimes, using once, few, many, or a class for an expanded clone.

TGCGCCAGCAGCCAGGGTACCACCCACGGGTACACTGAAGCTTTCTTT CASSQGTTHGYTEAFF . few TRBJ1-1 TRBV4-1
TGTGCCAGCAGTGAAAGGAGGACAGCTACTAACTATGGCTACACCTTC CASSERRTATNYGYTF . few TRBJ1-2 TRBV6-1
TGTGCCAGCAGCTTTAGCGGGGGGGCCTACAATGAGCAGTTCTTC CASSFSGGAYNEQFF TRBD2 few TRBJ2-1 TRBV7-6
TGCGCCAGCAGTGACCGGGACAGGGTCGTCAATGAGCAGTTCTTC CASSDRDRVVNEQFF TRBD1 few TRBJ2-1 TRBV10-1
TGTGCCAGCAGCCAAGATACTAGCGGCACAGATACGCAGTATTTT CASSQDTSGTDTQYF TRBD2 few TRBJ2-3 TRBV4-2
TGTGCCAGCAGCCAAGATGGTTGGGCTTTCTTT CASSQDGWAFF . . TRBJ1-1 TRBV4-2
TGTGCCAGCAGCCCCATTGGCGGGGGGGCGGTCGAGCAGTACTTC CASSPIGGGAVEQYF TRBD2 few TRBJ2-7 TRBV6-5
TGTGCTAGCAGCTTAGTGGAAGGGTCTTACAATGAGCAGTTCTTC CASSLVEGSYNEQFF . . TRBJ2-1 TRBV7-7
TGTGCCATCAGTGCGGACAGGGGGTCCTACAATGAGCAGTTCTTC CAISADRGSYNEQFF TRBD1 . TRBJ2-1 TRBV10-3
TGCAGCATCGATCGGACTAGCTTTTTTTCGGATACGCAGTATTTT CSIDRTSFFSDTQYF TRBD2 few TRBJ2-3 TRBV29-1
TGTGCCAGCGCCGGGACAGGGGAGGATACGCAGTATTTT CASAGTGEDTQYF TRBD1 . TRBJ2-3 TRBV12-3/TRBV12-4
TGTGCCATCAGGAAGGACAGTGGAATGTACGAGCAGTACTTC CAIRKDSGMYEQYF . few TRBJ2-7 TRBV10-3
TGTGCCAGCACCCACCCGAGCGACCTCACTGAAGCTTTCTTT CASTHPSDLTEAFF . few TRBJ1-1 TRBV25-1
TGCAGTGCTGACGACGACCAACACAATGAGCAGTTCTTC CSADDDQHNEQFF . . TRBJ2-1 TRBV20-1
TGTGCCAGCAGCCAGACAGGGGTTTCCACTGAAGCTTTCTTT CASSQTGVSTEAFF TRBD1 . TRBJ1-1 TRBV14
TGTGCCAGCAGCCAAGATCGCAGTCTAAACTATGGCTACACCTTC CASSQDRSLNYGYTF . many TRBJ1-2 TRBV3-1
TGTGCCAGCTCACCAGGCAACCTTTACAATGAGCAGTTCTTC CASSPGNLYNEQFF . many TRBJ2-1 TRBV18
TGCAGCGTTGCCGTTGGGTTCGGGATTAATCAGCCCCAGCATTTT CSVAVGFGINQPQHF . few TRBJ1-5 TRBV29-1
TGTGCCAGCACCTTACAACCAAACACTGAAGCTTTCTTT CASTLQPNTEAFF . . TRBJ1-1 TRBV7-9
TGCAGTGCCCCGAAGGGGGCGGGGGACACTGAAGCTTTCTTT CSAPKGAGDTEAFF TRBD1 many TRBJ1-1 TRBV20-1
TGCGCCAGCAGCACGTCTAGCGGGAGCTCCTACAATGAGCAGTTCTTC CASSTSSGSSYNEQFF TRBD2 many TRBJ2-1 TRBV5-1
TGCGCCAGCAGCTTAGGCGGGACCCGCTCCTACAATGAGCAGTTCTTC CASSLGGTRSYNEQFF . many TRBJ2-1 TRBV5-1
TGTGCTAGCAGCTTAGGCCAGACACCGAACACCGGGGAGCTGTTTTTT CASSLGQTPNTGELFF . many TRBJ2-2 TRBV7-7
TGTGCCAGCAGCCTGGACGGCTATGGCTACACCTTC CASSLDGYGYTF . many TRBJ1-2 TRBV5-4